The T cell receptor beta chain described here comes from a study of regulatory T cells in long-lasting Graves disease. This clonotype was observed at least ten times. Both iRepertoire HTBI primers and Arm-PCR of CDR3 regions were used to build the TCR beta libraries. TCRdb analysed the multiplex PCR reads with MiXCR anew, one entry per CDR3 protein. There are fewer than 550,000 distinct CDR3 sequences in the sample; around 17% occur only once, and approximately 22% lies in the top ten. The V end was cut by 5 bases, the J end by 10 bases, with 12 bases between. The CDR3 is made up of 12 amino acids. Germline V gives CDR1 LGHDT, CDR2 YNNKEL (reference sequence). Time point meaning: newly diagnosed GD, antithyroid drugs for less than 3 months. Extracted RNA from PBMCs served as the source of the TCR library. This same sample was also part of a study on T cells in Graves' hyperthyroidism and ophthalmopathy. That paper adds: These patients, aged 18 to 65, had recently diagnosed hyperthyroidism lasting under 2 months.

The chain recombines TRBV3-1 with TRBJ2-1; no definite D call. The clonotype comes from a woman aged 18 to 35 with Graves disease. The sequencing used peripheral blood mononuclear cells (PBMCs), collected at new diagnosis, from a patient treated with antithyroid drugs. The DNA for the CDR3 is TGTGCCAGCAGCGACTCGCCCCGCGAGCAGTTCTTC. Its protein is CASSDSPREQFF.